This T cell receptor (beta chain) was documented in a study of blood T cell repertoires in COVID-19. Libraries were prepared by immunoSEQ multiplex PCR; TCRdb keeps only in-frame clonotypes and omits some of them. This table holds around 30,000 clones, more than 70% found once. This CDR3 region has 15 residues. Trimming shortened V by 1 base and J by 4 bases, and 14 bases separated the two germline ends. Germline CDR1 reads SGHVS; CDR2 reads FNYEAQ. The sequence derives from a human donor in a cohort sampled during active COVID-19. The chain uses TRBV7-6 and TRBJ2-7; D not resolved. The specimen sequenced was peripheral blood. CDR3: CASSLEAGGSYEQYF. The CDR3, as DNA: TGTGCCAGCAGCTTAGAGGCCGGCGGATCTTACGAGCAGTACTTC.